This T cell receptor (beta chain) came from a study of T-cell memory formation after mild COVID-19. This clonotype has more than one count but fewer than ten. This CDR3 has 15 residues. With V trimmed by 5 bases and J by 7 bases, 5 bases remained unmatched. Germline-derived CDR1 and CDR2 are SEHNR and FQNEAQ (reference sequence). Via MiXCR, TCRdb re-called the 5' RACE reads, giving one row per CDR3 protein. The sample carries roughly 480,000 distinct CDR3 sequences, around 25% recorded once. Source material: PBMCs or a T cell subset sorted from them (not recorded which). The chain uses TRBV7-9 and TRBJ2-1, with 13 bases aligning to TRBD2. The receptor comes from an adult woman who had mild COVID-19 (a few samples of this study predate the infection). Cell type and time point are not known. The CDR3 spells CASSIGTSGVNEQFF. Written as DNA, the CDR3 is TGTGCCAGCAGCATCGGGACTAGCGGGGTAAATGAGCAGTTCTTC. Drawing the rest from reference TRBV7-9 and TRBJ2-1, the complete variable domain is DTGVSQNPRHKITKRGQNVTFRCDPISEHNRLYWYRQTLGQGPEFLTYFQNEAQLEKSRLLSDRFSAERPKGSFSTLEIQRTEQGDSAMYLCASSIGTSGVNEQFFGPGTRLTVL.